This T cell receptor (beta chain) was captured by sequencing in a study of blood T cell repertoires in COVID-19. Study-level background: Sources were T cells, B-cell-depleted T cells, or PBMCs; the material itself was cDNA or gDNA.

Sequenced by immunoSEQ multiplex PCR; TCRdb stores in-frame clones only, minus some. Altogether 200,000 to 250,000 clones are present, about 88% being singletons, with the ten largest covering over 1.5%. CDR3 length: 14 amino acids. V trimming: 5 bases; J trimming: 4 bases; junction bases outside the gene matches: 3. Germline CDR1 MNHEY, CDR2 SVGAGI. This clone was observed a single time. The V gene is TRBV6-5, the J gene TRBJ1-2; 11 bases line up with TRBD1. This clonotype was sampled from a man in his 70s with acute or convalescent COVID-19. Sequences were obtained from peripheral blood. The CDR3 DNA follows: TGTGCCAGCAGTCGGGACAGGGGGGGCTATGGCTACACCTTC. Its protein product is CASSRDRGGYGYTF.